This TCR beta chain was sequenced in a study of blood T cell repertoires in COVID-19 (dated by TCRdb to 2018 to 2021). With respect to the entire study: Collaborator samples came from the United States, Italy and Spain and covered acute and convalescent phases of COVID-19. The sample metadata nearly always contained a de-identified subject ID, COVID-19 status, age in years and sex. The samples were drawn from two sources: the first 160 participants of the ongoing ImmuneRACE study, and 1,200 or so subjects contributed by 6 global collaborators. Where available, HLA class I and class II types were taken from metadata supplied by the sample provider and were not determined by assay-based typing. The material from the prospective study consisted of cDNA or gDNA derived from T cells, B-cell-depleted T cells, or PBMCs. Deeply sampled blood TCRbeta repertoires from subjects exposed to, actively infected with, or recovered from COVID-19 were included in the dataset. The repertoires were released in a freely available public database meant as a resource for research on the immune response to SARS-CoV-2. The research as a whole found: Clinical and demographic metadata were provided uncurated, with the amount varying by source and participant.

The collaborating institutions used their own protocols to collect whole blood in K2EDTA tubes. Collaborator samples were shipped for TCRbeta analysis as frozen whole blood, isolated PBMCs, or DNA extracted from either sample type. With regard to this clone: Its cognate antigen has yet to be identified. Within one base of it there is no much larger clone, and no base qualities were kept.

TCRbeta CDR3 regions were amplified from genomic DNA by means of the immunoSEQ Assay, a bias-controlled multiplex PCR. The paper's processing steps were these. Within the assay, amplification of reference gene primers was used to estimate how many nucleated cells each sample contained. To quantify the absolute abundance of each unique TCRbeta CDR3 rearrangement, sequence reads were collapsed and filtered. Productive Simpson clonality was computed per sample as the square root of Simpson's diversity index over productive rearrangements. TCRdb limited this immuneACCESS table to in-frame rearrangements with V and J called. A share of clones is missing; checked studies link under half to unresolved V genes, and the rest is unexplained. V, J and clone size are taken as reported in that table, and D and trimming were inferred from the DNA itself. This sample holds approximately 300,000 clones; about 89% were observed only once. The top ten constitute around 0.8% of the sample.

The CDR3, cysteine through phenylalanine, is 14 amino acids long. The read is trimmed to its CDR3 DNA, 42 bases read in frame from base 1. At the junction V is shortened by 7 bases and J by 2 bases; bases outside the gene matches: 8. Reading the germline V gene gives CDR1 MDHEN and CDR2 SYDVKM. Sequencing was done on a sample of peripheral blood. Recombination connected TRBV28 to TRBJ2-7, with 7 bases matching TRBD2. This clonotype was obtained from a man aged 30-40 years with acute or convalescent COVID-19. The nucleotides are TGTGCCAGCATCCCGGGGGGAGCCCCCTACGAGCAGTACTTC. It translates as CASIPGGAPYEQYF. The CDR3 plus the reference TRBV28 and TRBJ2-7 genes for the other parts give the full variable domain: DVKVTQSSRYLVKRTGEKVFLECVQDMDHENMFWYRQDPGLGLRLIYFSYDVKMKEKGDIPEGYSVSREKKERFSLILESASTNQTSMYLCASIPGGAPYEQYFGPGTRLTVT.